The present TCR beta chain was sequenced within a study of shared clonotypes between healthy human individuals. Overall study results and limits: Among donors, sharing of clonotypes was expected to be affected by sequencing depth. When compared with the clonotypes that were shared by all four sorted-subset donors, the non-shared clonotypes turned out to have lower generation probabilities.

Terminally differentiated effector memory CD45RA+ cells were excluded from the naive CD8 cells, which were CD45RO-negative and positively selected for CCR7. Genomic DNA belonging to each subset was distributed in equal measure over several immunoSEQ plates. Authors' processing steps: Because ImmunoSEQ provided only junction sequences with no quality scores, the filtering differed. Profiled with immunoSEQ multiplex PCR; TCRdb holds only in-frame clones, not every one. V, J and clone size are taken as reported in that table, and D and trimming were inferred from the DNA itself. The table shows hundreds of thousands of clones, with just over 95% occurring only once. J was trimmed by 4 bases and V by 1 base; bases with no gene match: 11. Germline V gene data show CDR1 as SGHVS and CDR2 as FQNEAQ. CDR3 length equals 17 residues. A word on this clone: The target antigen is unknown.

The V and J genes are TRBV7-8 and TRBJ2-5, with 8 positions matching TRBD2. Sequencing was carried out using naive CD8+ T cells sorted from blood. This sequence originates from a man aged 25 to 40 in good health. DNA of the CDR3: TGTGCCAGCAGCTTAGGCCTGCTAGCGGGTTCCGGAGAGACCCAGTACTTC. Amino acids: CASSLGLLAGSGETQYF. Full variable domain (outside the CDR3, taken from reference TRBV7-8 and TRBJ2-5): GAGVSQSPRYKVAKRGQDVALRCDPISGHVSLFWYQQALGQGPEFLTYFQNEAQLDKSGLPSDRFFAERPEGSVSTLKIQRTQQEDSAVYLCASSLGLLAGSGETQYFGPGTRLLVL.